The 8 T cell receptor beta chains given below trace back to one sample, sequenced in a study of shared clonotypes between healthy human individuals. Data came from immunoSEQ multiplex PCR; TCRdb stores just in-frame clones and leaves some out. The sample shows about 2,500,000 clones, approximately 90% of them seen only once. Sequenced input: naive CD4+ T cells sorted from blood. The sample's subset: CD45RA+ positively selected. Receptors were obtained from a man aged 18 to 35 in good health.

V usage is TRBV5-4 and J usage is TRBJ2-5, with 15 bases that match TRBD2. The J segment lost 7 bases and the V segment lost 5 bases, leaving 12 bases of the junction unmatched. This CDR3 comprises 17 residues. Germline CDR1 reads SGHNT; CDR2 reads YYREEE (reference sequence). This CDR3 is CASSPAGLAGGPGTQYF. Here the CDR3 DNA reads TGTGCCAGCAGTCCGGCGGGACTAGCGGGGGGTCCGGGGACCCAGTACTTC.

Here the CDR3 reads CASSFVGGTDTQYF. The DNA of the CDR3 is TGTGCCAGCAGCTTCGTGGGGGGAACAGATACGCAGTATTTT. The V call is TRBV7-9, the J call TRBJ2-3; D perhaps matches TRBD2 (6 bases). This CDR3 has 14 amino acids. Trimming took 3 bases from V and 3 from J, leaving 10 bases between them. Germline V gene lookup returns CDR1 SEHNR and CDR2 FQNEAQ (reference sequence).

The chain is built from TRBV9 and TRBJ2-3; no firm D call. V lost 6 bases and J lost 4, with 12 bases in between. CDR1 and CDR2 from the germline V gene are SGDLS and YYNGEE. CDR3 length: 13 residues. The CDR3 spells CASTQGFSDTQYF. The CDR3 DNA reads TGTGCCAGCACCCAAGGTTTTTCAGATACGCAGTATTTT. Full variable domain (remainder filled in from reference TRBV9 and TRBJ2-3): DSGVTQTPKHLITATGQRVTLRCSPRSGDLSVYWYQQSLDQGLQFLIQYYNGEERAKGNILERFSAQQFPDLHSELNLSSLELGDSALYFCASTQGFSDTQYFGPGTRLTVL.

This clone turned up a few times. The chain links TRBV9 to TRBJ1-1; D possibly corresponds to TRBD1 (6 bases). CDR1 is SGDLS and CDR2 is YYNGEE in the germline V gene. V was pared by 2 bases and J by 2 bases, with 13 bases between. CDR3 length equals 15 residues. The CDR3 DNA reads TGTGCCAGCAGCGTCCCCGGGACAAAAAACACTGAAGCTTTCTTT. Its protein product is CASSVPGTKNTEAFF.

This clone has a single count. The same CDR3 can be traced to other DNA sequences in this sample. The V and J genes are TRBV7-3 and TRBJ1-1; D is ambiguous. V gave up 5 bases and J gave up 0 bases, with 10 bases separating them. CDR1 SGHTA and CDR2 FQGTGA come from the germline V gene. This CDR3 region has 14 residues. DNA of the CDR3: TGTGCCAGCAGCGCCGGTGGTATGAACACTGAAGCTTTCTTT. This encodes CASSAGGMNTEAFF.

The rearrangement joins TRBV25-1 to TRBJ2-7; D not resolved. In germline, CDR1 is MGHDK, CDR2 SYGVNS. There are 11 residues in the CDR3. The V gene lost 6 bases and the J gene lost 5 bases, with 8 bases spanning the gap. Here the CDR3 DNA reads TGTGCCAGCAGAGATTGGGACGAGCAGTACTTC. Amino acids: CASRDWDEQYF.

The V call is TRBV6-5, the J call TRBJ2-2; 9 bases match TRBD1. The CDR3 contains 15 residues. The germline gives CDR1 MNHEY, CDR2 SVGAGI. J was trimmed by 5 bases and V by 6 bases; bases with no gene match: 7. CDR3 nucleotides: TGTGCCAGCAGGCCGGGACAGGGTGGGACCGGGGAGCTGTTTTTT. Its translation: CASRPGQGGTGELFF.

The J gene is TRBJ2-1, the V gene TRBV7-3; 8 bases line up with TRBD2. The CDR3 spans 15 residues. Germline loops: CDR1 SGHTA, CDR2 FQGTGA. J was trimmed by 4 bases and V by 5 bases; bases with no gene match: 7. CDR3 sequence: CASSPREGGYNEQFF. As DNA, the CDR3 is TGTGCCAGCAGCCCCCGGGAGGGGGGATACAATGAGCAGTTCTTC.